The 28 T cell receptor beta chains below were found in one sample sequenced in a study of cytomegalovirus exposure and HLA in healthy donors. The primer mix had 60 Vbeta and 13 Jbeta primers. Assay: immunoSEQ multiplex PCR; the TCRdb copy retains only in-frame clones and omits some. The sample consists of around 110,000 clones, about two thirds of them appearing once. The sample consisted of PBMCs. The receptors were gathered from a boy aged 5-17 years in good health and CMV-seronegative.

The V call is TRBV13, the J call TRBJ2-5; maybe TRBD2 (5 bases). V was pared by 5 bases and J by 2 bases, with 9 bases between. Germline loops: CDR1 PRHDT, CDR2 FYEKMQ (reference sequence). The CDR3 is 13 amino acids. The CDR3 sequence: CASSRSGQETQYF. DNA of the CDR3: TGTGCCAGCAGCCGGAGCGGTCAAGAGACCCAGTACTTC.

This clone was detected a few times. CDR3 sequence: CASSLRDRGSEAFF. For the CDR3, the DNA is TGTGCCAGCAGCTTACGGGACAGGGGCAGTGAAGCTTTCTTT. The chain links TRBV9 to TRBJ1-1; 10 bases line up with TRBD1. J was trimmed by 7 bases and V by 4 bases; bases with no gene match: 7. Looked up from germline, CDR1 is SGDLS and CDR2 is YYNGEE. The CDR3 consists of 14 residues.

V is TRBV10-3 and J is TRBJ2-7; TRBD1 aligns across 7 bases. V shed 4 bases, J shed 5 bases, and the junction held 5 bases outside the gene matches. The CDR3 is made up of 13 amino acids. Germline lookup yields CDR1 ENHRY and CDR2 SYGVKD. In DNA, the CDR3 is TGTGCCATCAGTGGACAGGGAATGAACGAGCAGTACTTC. It encodes CAISGQGMNEQYF.

In nucleotides, the CDR3 is TGTGCCAGTAGGGGACAGGGTGGGACCTACAATGAGCAGTTCTTC. Its translation: CASRGQGGTYNEQFF. The gene calls are TRBV19 and TRBJ2-1; the match to TRBD1 covers 9 bases. The V segment lost 6 bases and the J segment 2 bases; nucleotides outside the gene matches: 5. Germline V gives CDR1 LNHDA, CDR2 SQIVND (reference sequence). The CDR3 spans 15 residues.

V usage is TRBV5-1 and J usage is TRBJ1-2; no clear D gene. CDR3 length: 15 residues. V was shortened by 1 base and J by 3 bases, with 13 bases between the two germline ends. Germline CDR1 SGHRS, CDR2 YFSETQ. The CDR3 spells CASSLTREGHYGYTF. The CDR3 region has the DNA TGCGCCAGCAGCTTGACGAGGGAGGGTCACTATGGCTACACCTTC.

The chain joins TRBV21-1 to TRBJ2-1; whether TRBD1, the table's D call, matches the DNA was not checked. TRBV21-1 has pseudogene status. The length of the CDR3 is 16 residues. The CDR3 sequence is CASSPKTHPGGNEQFF. Here the CDR3 DNA reads TGTGCCAGCAGCCCTAAGACACACCCAGGTGGTAATGAGCAGTTCTTC.

The chain is built from TRBV30 and TRBJ1-1; TRBD1 is a possible D gene (6 bases). The CDR3 covers 14 residues. The ends were cut back, 2 bases at V and 4 bases at J, with 14 bases in the middle. Germline V gives CDR1 GTSNPN, CDR2 SVGIG (reference sequence). The CDR3 DNA is TGTGCCTGGAGTTACGACAGGCGGCGCACTGAAGCTTTCTTT. Protein product: CAWSYDRRRTEAFF. Filled out from reference TRBV30 and TRBJ1-1, the complete variable domain reads SQTIHQWPATLVQPVGSPLSLECTVEGTSNPNLYWYRQAAGRGLQLLFYSVGIGQISSEVPQNLSASRPQDRQFILSSKKLLLSDSGFYLCAWSYDRRRTEAFFGQGTRLTVV.

The chain links TRBV9 to TRBJ2-3; TRBD1 aligns across 8 bases. Unmatched junction bases numbered 11, after V lost 3 bases and J lost 2 bases. Per the germline V gene, CDR1 is SGDLS and CDR2 is YYNGEE. The CDR3 spans 17 residues. DNA of the CDR3: TGTGCCAGCAGCGGGGGGTCGGGGACAGGACACACAGATACGCAGTATTTT. Translating gives CASSGGSGTGHTDTQYF.

This chain connects TRBV30 to TRBJ2-5, with D maybe TRBD1 (5 bases). Germline CDR1 and CDR2: GTSNPN and SVGIG (reference sequence). CDR3 size: 15 residues. Trimming removed 0 bases at V and 1 base at J, with 12 bases between. The CDR3 nucleotides read TGTGCCTGGAGTGTAGGGGTCCGAGGCCAAGAGACCCAGTACTTC. This gives the protein CAWSVGVRGQETQYF.

The chain is built from TRBV27 and TRBJ2-6; D might be TRBD2 (5 bases). The CDR3 runs to 15 residues. Per the germline V gene, CDR1 is MNHEY and CDR2 is SMNVEV (reference sequence). V lost 4 bases and J lost 0, with 7 bases in between. Here the CDR3 reads CASSSGISGANVLTF. As DNA, the CDR3 is TGTGCCAGCAGTTCCGGGATCTCTGGGGCCAACGTCCTGACTTTC.

The rearrangement joins TRBV5-1 to TRBJ2-3; the D is unclear. The germline V and J ends were trimmed by 0 bases and 2 bases, with 7 bases remaining between them. This CDR3 is built from 14 residues. Looked up from germline, CDR1 is SGHRS and CDR2 is YFSETQ. In DNA form, the CDR3 reads TGCGCCAGCAGCTTGGGGCCCGTCACAGATACGCAGTATTTT. Encoded protein: CASSLGPVTDTQYF.

CDR3 nucleotides: TGTGCCAGCAGTGACAACGGCGGGGGGGCATATGATACGCAGTATTTT. It translates to CASSDNGGGAYDTQYF. The chain carries TRBV6-4 and TRBJ2-3; the match to TRBD2 covers 9 bases. This CDR3 comprises 16 residues. After removal of 2 bases from V and 6 bases from J, the junction contained 9 bases not matched to a gene. The germline CDR1 and CDR2 sequences are MRHNA and SNTAGT.

J is TRBJ1-1 and V is TRBV29-1; 9 bases are shared with TRBD1. Trimming cost V 7 bases and J 0 bases; bases outside gene matches: 9. CDR1 and CDR2 (germline): SQVTM, ANQGSEA. The CDR3 consists of 15 residues. The CDR3 DNA reads TGCAGCGCCGTACAGGGGGCTGGAGTGAACACTGAAGCTTTCTTT. This translates into CSAVQGAGVNTEAFF.

V usage is TRBV28 and J usage is TRBJ2-1; TRBD1 agrees at 9 bases. CDR3 length: 18 amino acids. CDR1 is MDHEN and CDR2 is SYDVKM in the germline V gene. Unmatched junction bases numbered 11, after V lost 0 bases and J lost 5 bases. This CDR3 reads CASSLWGTRDRDNNEQFF. The CDR3 region has the DNA TGTGCCAGCAGTTTATGGGGAACTAGGGACAGGGATAACAATGAGCAGTTCTTC. The whole variable domain, remainder taken from reference TRBV28 and TRBJ2-1, is DVKVTQSSRYLVKRTGEKVFLECVQDMDHENMFWYRQDPGLGLRLIYFSYDVKMKEKGDIPEGYSVSREKKERFSLILESASTNQTSMYLCASSLWGTRDRDNNEQFFGPGTRLTVL.

With regard to this clone: One junction end disagrees with the germline gene, perhaps due to a read error. This chain uses TRBV6-4 with TRBJ2-3; the match to TRBD1 covers 10 bases. CDR3 length equals 15 residues. Looked up from germline, CDR1 is MRHNA and CDR2 is SNTAGT. CDR3 region: CASSDSTGGADAQYF. The CDR3 nucleotides read TGTGCCAGCAGTGACTCGACAGGGGGCGCAGATGCGCAGTATTTT.

The rearrangement uses TRBV13 and TRBJ2-7, with 13 bases fitting TRBD2. V lost 5 bases, J lost 2 bases, and 15 bases stayed unmatched. CDR1 and CDR2 from the germline V gene are PRHDT and FYEKMQ (reference sequence). This CDR3 is 19 amino acids long. CDR3 loop: CASSPPGLAGSTSPYEQYF. CDR3 DNA: TGTGCCAGCAGCCCTCCGGGACTAGCGGGGAGCACCTCCCCCTACGAGCAGTACTTC.

This clone was seen a single time. The gene calls are TRBV7-6 and TRBJ1-2; possibly TRBD1 for D (6 bases). The germline gives CDR1 SGHVS, CDR2 FNYEAQ. This CDR3 has 14 residues. V lost 5 bases to trimming and J lost 6 bases, with 16 bases between them. The CDR3 protein is CASSHPGAPHGYTF. Here the CDR3 DNA reads TGTGCCAGCAGCCATCCAGGGGCTCCCCATGGCTACACCTTC.

This chain uses TRBV28 with TRBJ1-4; a weak D match, TRBD1 (6 bases). Germline CDR1 is MDHEN and CDR2 is SYDVKM. The CDR3 runs to 14 residues. Trimming removed 7 bases from V and 4 bases from J, with 13 bases in between. For the CDR3, the DNA is TGTGCCAGCATGGGCTGGACAGTTAATGAAAAACTGTTTTTT. This gives the protein CASMGWTVNEKLFF. Based on the CDR3 plus reference TRBV28 and TRBJ1-4, the full variable domain is DVKVTQSSRYLVKRTGEKVFLECVQDMDHENMFWYRQDPGLGLRLIYFSYDVKMKEKGDIPEGYSVSREKKERFSLILESASTNQTSMYLCASMGWTVNEKLFFGSGTQLSVL.

This clone has more than one count but fewer than ten. This sequence joins TRBV29-1 and TRBJ1-4; no clear D. The CDR3 is 15 residues long. CDR1 and CDR2 from the germline V gene are SQVTM and ANQGSEA. CDR3 region: CRTIPDNTTNEKLFF. CDR3 nucleotide sequence: TGCAGGACCATTCCCGACAATACAACTAATGAAAAACTGTTTTTT.

This chain uses TRBV7-6 with TRBJ1-4; D unresolved. This CDR3 contains 17 residues. Trimming left V 6 bases short and J 5 bases short, with 22 bases between. Looked up from germline, CDR1 is SGHVS and CDR2 is FNYEAQ. DNA for the CDR3: TGTGCCAGCAGAACCCCGATGGGAGGAGGGAAGAATGAAAAACTGTTTTTT. Its translation is CASRTPMGGGKNEKLFF.

The sample holds a few counts of this clone. The V and J genes are TRBV2 and TRBJ1-2, with TRBD1 matching over 9 bases. CDR3 length: 15 amino acids. Per germline, CDR1 SNHLY and CDR2 FYNNEI. J was trimmed by 6 bases and V by 6 bases; bases with no gene match: 11. CDR3 sequence (DNA): TGTGCCAGCAGCGAGTTGACCGGGACAGGGAATGGCTACACCTTC. It is translated as CASSELTGTGNGYTF.

The chain links TRBV5-1 to TRBJ1-2; TRBD1 is a possible D gene (5 bases). Germline V gene lookup returns CDR1 SGHRS and CDR2 YFSETQ. Trimming removed 0 bases from V and 7 bases from J, with 13 bases in between. CDR3 length: 14 residues. CDR3 DNA: TGCGCCAGCAGCTTGGCCCCAGGGTTGAGTGGCTACACCTTC. Amino acid sequence: CASSLAPGLSGYTF. The full variable domain, rest sourced from reference TRBV5-1 and TRBJ1-2, is KAGVTQTPRYLIKTRGQQVTLSCSPISGHRSVSWYQQTPGQGLQFLFEYFSETQRNKGNFPGRFSGRQFSNSRSEMNVSTLELGDSALYLCASSLAPGLSGYTFGSGTRLTVV.

J is TRBJ2-1 and V is TRBV7-3, with TRBD2 matching 8 bases. The CDR3 is 14 residues long. Germline V gene lookup returns CDR1 SGHTA and CDR2 FQGTGA. V shed 6 bases, J shed 2 bases, and the junction held 3 bases outside the gene matches. This chain's CDR3 is CASSRTSPYNEQFF. DNA for the CDR3: TGTGCCAGCAGTCGGACTAGCCCCTACAATGAGCAGTTCTTC.

The chain combines TRBV5-4 with TRBJ2-2; 7 bases are shared with TRBD2. The V and J ends lost 6 bases and 3 bases, in that order; junction bases with no gene match: 11. This CDR3 is 16 amino acids long. The germline V gene encodes CDR1 SGHNT and CDR2 YYREEE (reference sequence). For the CDR3, the DNA is TGTGCCAGCACCCGAACGGCGGGAGTAGACACCGGGGAGCTGTTTTTT. Protein: CASTRTAGVDTGELFF.

This clone was counted a few times. J is TRBJ2-1 and V is TRBV7-9; TRBD2 agrees at 9 bases. Germline CDR1 is SEHNR and CDR2 is FQNEAQ (reference sequence). The junction had 0 bases not matched to a gene; V was cut back by 3 bases and J by 0 bases. The CDR3 is 15 amino acids. Here the CDR3 reads CASSFSGSSYNEQFF. The CDR3 DNA sequence: TGTGCCAGCAGCTTTAGCGGGAGCTCCTACAATGAGCAGTTCTTC.

V gene TRBV7-8 combines with J gene TRBJ2-7; tentative D call: TRBD2 (5 bases). The V end lost 5 bases, the J end lost 0 bases, and 11 bases lay between the germline ends. The CDR3 is made up of 14 amino acids. Germline V gives CDR1 SGHVS, CDR2 FQNEAQ. In DNA form, the CDR3 reads TGTGCCAGCAGCGGACCTCGGGGCTCCTACGAGCAGTACTTC. Translating it yields CASSGPRGSYEQYF.

This clone was detected only once. V and J are TRBV28 and TRBJ1-1; a weak D match, TRBD1 (6 bases). This CDR3 spans 13 amino acids. Trimming removed 4 bases from V and 6 bases from J, with 12 bases in between. Germline CDR1 reads MDHEN; CDR2 reads SYDVKM. CDR3 coding DNA: TGTGCCAGCAGTTACACCAGGGGAGCTGAAGCTTTCTTT. This translates into CASSYTRGAEAFF.

CDR3 nucleotide sequence: TGTGCCAGCAGTTTGGACAGGGGCACAGATACGCAGTATTTT. It translates to CASSLDRGTDTQYF. The J gene is TRBJ2-3, the V gene TRBV28, with TRBD1 matching 8 bases. Germline V CDR1 and CDR2: MDHEN, SYDVKM. V lost 3 bases to trimming and J lost 1 base; unmatched junction nucleotides: 0. The CDR3 runs to 14 residues.